These 20 T cell receptor beta chains were all obtained from the same sample, sequenced in a study of response to subunit inactivated influenza vaccine. Each CDR3 protein is one row after TCRdb ran MiXCR on the RT-PCR reads. The table shows about 800,000 distinct CDR3 sequences, with 21% occurring only once. Specimen: PBMCs from blood, collected 5 days after vaccination. These receptors all come from a middle-aged man who received an inactivated influenza vaccine.

The chain couples TRBV4-1 to TRBJ2-3; tentative D call: TRBD2 (6 bases). Looked up from germline, CDR1 is MGHRA and CDR2 is YSYEKL. The V gene lost 3 bases and the J gene lost 2 bases, with 12 bases spanning the gap. The CDR3 is made up of 15 amino acids. CDR3 sequence reads: CASSQSADYTDTQYF. CDR3 DNA sequence: TGCGCCAGCAGCCAGTCGGCGGACTACACAGATACGCAGTATTTT.

This chain uses TRBV29-1 with TRBJ2-7, with 12 bases that match TRBD2. V shed 7 bases, J shed 2 bases, and the junction held 12 bases outside the gene matches. This CDR3 region has 16 residues. CDR1 and CDR2 from the germline V gene are SQVTM and ANQGSEA. The CDR3: CSAYTPSGRATYEQYF. The CDR3 DNA sequence: TGCAGCGCCTATACCCCTAGCGGGAGGGCGACCTACGAGCAGTACTTC.

V and J are TRBV29-1 and TRBJ2-3; D might be TRBD2 (7 bases). The CDR3 loop spans 14 amino acids. Germline CDR1 SQVTM, CDR2 ANQGSEA. Trimming took off 2 bases at V and 2 bases at J, with 11 bases between the two ends. CDR3 sequence (DNA): TGCAGCGTTGAAAGGGGGGGACCCACAGATACGCAGTATTTT. This encodes CSVERGGPTDTQYF.

This clonotype was observed a handful of times. The chain uses TRBV11-2 and TRBJ2-7, with 9 nucleotides matching TRBD1. CDR1 and CDR2 (germline): SGHAT, FQNNGV. The V and J ends lost 3 bases and 3 bases, in that order; junction bases with no gene match: 6. The CDR3 totals 15 residues. CDR3 in DNA: TGTGCCAGCAGCTTGGGGACAGGGTATCTCTACGAGCAGTACTTC. Amino acid sequence: CASSLGTGYLYEQYF.

This clonotype was counted only a few times. The rearrangement uses TRBV12-3 or TRBV12-4 and TRBJ2-2, with D perhaps TRBD1 or TRBD2 (5 bases each). The CDR3 has 15 amino acids. The ends were cut back, 8 bases at V and 1 base at J, with 14 bases in the middle. CDR3 sequence: CASSWGTVNTGELFF. As DNA, the CDR3 is TGTGCCAGCTCCTGGGGGACGGTGAACACCGGGGAGCTGTTTTTT.

This clonotype occurred a few times. This rearrangement joins TRBV29-1 to TRBJ2-1; 7 bases agree with TRBD1. The CDR3 runs 18 residues. Germline V gene sequence: CDR1 SQVTM, CDR2 ANQGSEA. V trimming: 7 bases; J trimming: 4 bases; junction bases outside the gene matches: 22. The CDR3 region is CSAYLEVLKGARYNEQFF. The CDR3 coding sequence is TGCAGCGCGTATCTCGAGGTGCTTAAGGGGGCGAGATACAATGAGCAGTTCTTC.

This clonotype has ten or more counts. The V gene is TRBV6-4, the J gene TRBJ2-7; D gene uncertain. Germline V CDR1 and CDR2: MRHNA, SNTAGT. V was cut by 5 bases and J by 3 bases, with 5 bases left in between. The CDR3 consists of 11 residues. The CDR3 DNA reads TGTGCCAGCAGTCGACGCTACGAGCAGTACTTC. Translating it yields CASSRRYEQYF.

This clonotype appeared a few times. The V gene is TRBV4-3, the J gene TRBJ2-1, with TRBD1 identical over 7 bases. The CDR3 extends over 14 amino acids. The ends lost 5 bases at V and 3 bases at J; junction bases unmatched: 4. Germline V lookup: CDR1 LGHNA, CDR2 YSLEER. The CDR3 here is CASSKDRLYNEQFF. CDR3 bases: TGCGCCAGCAGCAAGGACAGGCTCTACAATGAGCAGTTCTTC.

This clonotype came up a few times. The chain recombines TRBV29-1 with TRBJ2-7; TRBD1 matches at 9 bases. Trimming cost V 6 bases and J 5 bases; bases outside gene matches: 14. The CDR3 contains 15 residues. CDR1 and CDR2 (germline): SQVTM, ANQGSEA. CDR3 nucleotides: TGCAGCGTCCGAAGAGCTGGGACAGGGCTGGACGAGCAGTACTTC. Amino acid sequence: CSVRRAGTGLDEQYF.

The chain uses TRBV7-9 and TRBJ1-1; D is ambiguous. Looked up from germline, CDR1 is SEHNR and CDR2 is FQNEAQ (reference sequence). This CDR3 is 15 amino acids long. Trimming stripped 6 bases from V and 0 bases from J, with 14 bases between. The CDR3 protein is CASSRAPGMNTEAFF. The CDR3 bases are TGTGCCAGCAGTCGAGCTCCGGGGATGAACACTGAAGCTTTCTTT.

In its sample, this clonotype was seen many times. The chain carries TRBV7-9 and TRBJ1-1; maybe TRBD1 (6 bases). Trimming left V 5 bases short and J 3 bases short, with 16 bases between. This CDR3 has 15 residues. Germline CDR1 is SEHNR and CDR2 is FQNEAQ (reference sequence). CDR3 protein: CASSLGGRGYTEAFF. CDR3 DNA sequence: TGTGCCAGCAGCCTGGGGGGGCGGGGATACACTGAAGCTTTCTTT.

The table lists this clonotype with a few counts. The chain uses TRBV10-3 and TRBJ2-1, with D perhaps matching TRBD1 (6 bases). In germline, CDR1 is ENHRY, CDR2 SYGVKD. V lost 4 bases and J 0 bases, leaving 13 bases between the germline ends. The CDR3 spans 16 residues. CDR3 bases: TGTGCCATCAGTGGGGGACAAGAGGGCTCCTACAATGAGCAGTTCTTC. Translated: CAISGGQEGSYNEQFF.

The rearrangement joins TRBV29-1 to TRBJ1-2; tentatively, D is TRBD1 (5 bases). Germline V gene data show CDR1 as SQVTM and CDR2 as ANQGSEA. This CDR3 contains 14 residues. Between the trimmed V and J ends, which lost 1 base and 5 bases, there was a span of 14 bases. In nucleotides, the CDR3 is TGCAGCGTTGAAGGCGGCAGGGCAGGGTATGGCTACACCTTC. Protein: CSVEGGRAGYGYTF.

The chain joins TRBV10-3 to TRBJ1-5; D is perhaps TRBD1 (5 bases). The CDR3 covers 14 residues. The V and J ends lost 4 bases and 5 bases respectively, with 12 bases between them. Germline V lookup: CDR1 ENHRY, CDR2 SYGVKD. The chain's CDR3 is CAISGGSGDQPQHF. The CDR3 DNA follows: TGTGCCATCAGTGGGGGGTCCGGGGATCAGCCCCAGCATTTT.

This clonotype was counted between two and nine times. This chain connects TRBV6-1 to TRBJ2-7; D not resolved. This CDR3 contains 14 residues. Trimming cost V 10 bases and J 2 bases, with 18 bases left between them. Germline CDR1 MNHNS, CDR2 SASEGT. Here the CDR3 DNA reads TGTGCCACGGCCCGGCAGGCAGGACCCTACGAGCAGTACTTC. Encoded protein: CATARQAGPYEQYF.

This clonotype was counted ten times or more. This chain joins TRBV20-1 and TRBJ2-7, with 7 bases aligning to TRBD2. The CDR3 has 13 residues. V trimming: 3 bases; J trimming: 7 bases; junction bases outside the gene matches: 9. Germline lookup yields CDR1 DFQATT and CDR2 SNEGSKA (reference sequence). The CDR3 bases are TGCAGTGCTAGCTCTAGCGGTGCCCGAGAGCAGTACTTC. This sequence encodes CSASSSGAREQYF.

J is TRBJ2-3 and V is TRBV20-1, with 12 bases that match TRBD1. The CDR3 loop spans 16 amino acids. Germline loops: CDR1 DFQATT, CDR2 SNEGSKA (reference sequence). The V and J ends lost 3 bases and 1 base, in that order; junction bases with no gene match: 5. The CDR3 loop reads CSASPGTGGGTDTQYF. CDR3 nucleotides: TGCAGTGCTAGCCCCGGGACAGGGGGCGGCACAGATACGCAGTATTTT.

The V and J genes are TRBV7-2 and TRBJ1-2; 8 bases are a match to TRBD1. Germline V gene sequence: CDR1 SGHTA, CDR2 FQGNSA. J lost 6 bases, V lost 2 bases, and 5 bases had no gene match. The CDR3 is made up of 14 amino acids. The CDR3 coding sequence is TGTGCCAGCAGCTTACTACAGGGGGTAGATGGCTACACCTTC. Translation gives CASSLLQGVDGYTF. The full variable domain, in which reference TRBV7-2 and TRBJ1-2 provide the parts outside the CDR3, is GAGVSQSPSNKVTEKGKDVELRCDPISGHTALYWYRQSLGQGLEFLIYFQGNSAPDKSGLPSDRFSAERTGGSVSTLTIQRTQQEDSAVYLCASSLLQGVDGYTFGSGTRLTVV.

This clonotype was observed a few times. The chain employs TRBV7-2 and TRBJ2-5; D uncertain. The CDR3 length is 14 residues. Trimming shortened V by 1 base and J by 5 bases, and 11 bases separated the two germline ends. Germline-derived CDR1 and CDR2 are SGHTA and FQGNSA. CDR3 region: CASSLDRVTETQYF. The CDR3, as DNA: TGTGCCAGCAGCTTAGATCGAGTGACGGAGACCCAGTACTTC.

This clonotype has only a few counts. The gene calls are TRBV4-2 and TRBJ2-4; 8 bases are a match to TRBD2. The CDR3 loop spans 19 amino acids. Germline V lookup: CDR1 LGHNA, CDR2 YNFKEQ. V trimming: 0 bases; J trimming: 3 bases; junction bases outside the gene matches: 13. CDR3 nucleotides: TGTGCCAGCAGCCAAGATGGTCCCGGGAGGGCCTCCGGCAAAAACATTCAGTACTTC. It specifies CASSQDGPGRASGKNIQYF.